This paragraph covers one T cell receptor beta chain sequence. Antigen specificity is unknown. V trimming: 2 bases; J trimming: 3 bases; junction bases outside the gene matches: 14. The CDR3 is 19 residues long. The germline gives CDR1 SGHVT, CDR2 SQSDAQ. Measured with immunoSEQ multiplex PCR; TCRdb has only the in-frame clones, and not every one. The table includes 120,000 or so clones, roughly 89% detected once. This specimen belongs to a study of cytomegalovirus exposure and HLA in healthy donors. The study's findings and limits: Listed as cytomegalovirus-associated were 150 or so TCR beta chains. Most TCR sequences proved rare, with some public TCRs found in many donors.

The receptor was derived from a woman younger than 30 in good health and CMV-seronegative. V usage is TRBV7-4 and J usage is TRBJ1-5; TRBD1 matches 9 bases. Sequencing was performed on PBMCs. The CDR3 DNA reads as TGTGCCAGCAGCTTATGGGCTCAGGTGGGACAGGGTTACAATCAGCCCCAGCATTTT. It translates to CASSLWAQVGQGYNQPQHF.